One and the same sample provided the 21 T cell receptor beta chains below, sequenced in a study of early T cells in non-severe SARS-CoV-2 infection. MiXCR, applied by TCRdb to the 5' RACE reads, yields one record per CDR3 protein. The sample lists more than 85,000 distinct CDR3 sequences; 10% to 15% were seen once. Sequenced: whole blood. Receptor source: an adult who was a healthcare worker with PCR-confirmed SARS-CoV-2 infection or an uninfected control (not recorded which).

This sequence joins TRBV5-8 and TRBJ2-1; tentative D call: TRBD2 (5 bases). There are 13 residues in the CDR3. V lost 5 bases to trimming and J lost 4 bases, with 10 bases between them. CDR1 is SGHTS, CDR2 YDEGEE, per germline. CDR3 sequence: CASSGRGYNEQFF. Here the CDR3 DNA reads TGTGCCAGCAGTGGACGGGGATACAATGAGCAGTTCTTC.

In this sample, this clonotype turned up a few times. Here the CDR3 DNA reads TGCGCCAGCAGCTGGGCCAGCGCGGATGAGCAGTTCTTC. Translated: CASSWASADEQFF. V and J are TRBV5-1 and TRBJ2-1; no clear D gene. From germline, CDR1 is SGHRS and CDR2 YFSETQ. This CDR3 has 13 residues. The germline V and J ends were trimmed by 3 bases and 8 bases, with 12 bases remaining between them.

With respect to this clonotype: One end of the junction fails to match germline, which may point to a read error. The J gene is TRBJ2-1, the V gene TRBV4-3; D unclear. The germline gives CDR1 LGHNA, CDR2 YSLEER. The CDR3 runs to 15 residues. CDR3 DNA sequence: TGCGCCTGCAGCCAACACTGGTCGGTGGGATATGAGCAGTTCTTC. Residues: CACSQHWSVGYEQFF.

V gene TRBV12-3 or TRBV12-4 combines with J gene TRBJ2-2; 8 positions match TRBD1. There are 16 residues in the CDR3. Unmatched junction bases numbered 13, after V lost 6 bases and J lost 7 bases. Here the CDR3 reads CASRYFGQGRVGELFF. The CDR3 DNA reads as TGTGCCAGCAGATATTTTGGACAGGGAAGAGTCGGGGAGCTGTTTTTT.

In this sample, this clonotype turned up many times. The chain joins TRBV7-9 to TRBJ2-7; D unclear. CDR3 size: 14 residues. V lost 0 bases and J lost 5, with 11 bases in between. In germline, CDR1 is SEHNR, CDR2 FQNEAQ (reference sequence). Written as DNA, the CDR3 is TGTGCCAGCAGCTTAGCCGACTGGACCCACGAGCAGTACTTC. Residues: CASSLADWTHEQYF.

This clonotype was found a few times. This sequence joins TRBV7-9 and TRBJ2-2, with 8 bases lining up with TRBD2. CDR1 SEHNR and CDR2 FQNEAQ come from the germline V gene (reference sequence). The CDR3 has 13 amino acids. The J segment lost 7 bases and the V segment lost 4 bases, leaving 2 bases of the junction unmatched. CDR3 DNA: TGTGCCAGCAGCTCTAGCGGGCACGGGGAGCTGTTTTTT. Encoded protein: CASSSSGHGELFF.

This clonotype was observed at least ten times. This chain links TRBV4-2 with TRBJ2-5; D is perhaps TRBD2 (6 bases). Germline CDR1 reads LGHNA; CDR2 reads YNFKEQ. Trimming took off 1 base at V and 0 bases at J, with 6 bases between the two ends. The CDR3 covers 14 residues. The chain's CDR3 is CASSQGTNQETQYF. CDR3 nucleotides: TGTGCCAGCAGCCAAGGGACTAACCAAGAGACCCAGTACTTC.

The chain joins TRBV5-1 to TRBJ2-1; 10 bases are shared with TRBD2. There are 19 residues in the CDR3. Germline CDR1 and CDR2: SGHRS and YFSETQ. V shed 3 bases, J shed 4 bases, and the junction held 16 bases outside the gene matches. DNA for the CDR3: TGCGCCAGCAGCTCGCTAGCGGGAGCCCAAAGGATCTCTTACAATGAGCAGTTCTTC. It is translated as CASSSLAGAQRISYNEQFF.

The rearrangement joins TRBV11-2 to TRBJ2-6, with a tentative D call TRBD2 (5 bases). This CDR3 region has 16 residues. Germline CDR1 is SGHAT and CDR2 is FQNNGV. The V and J ends lost 6 bases and 2 bases respectively, with 14 bases between them. The CDR3 region is CASRYSEGAGANVLTF. CDR3 nucleotide sequence: TGTGCCAGCAGATATAGCGAGGGAGCTGGGGCCAACGTCCTGACTTTC.

This clonotype appeared a few times. The V gene is TRBV6-1, the J gene TRBJ2-3, with 7 bases matching TRBD2. The CDR3 runs to 15 residues. The trim removed 2 bases at V and 1 base at J, leaving 3 bases unmatched. Germline CDR1 MNHNS, CDR2 SASEGT. CDR3 nucleotide sequence: TGTGCCAGCAGTGAATCCGCGGGAGGCACAGATACGCAGTATTTT. It specifies CASSESAGGTDTQYF.

This clonotype was observed a few times. The chain combines TRBV7-3 with TRBJ1-1; no definite D call. The CDR3 contains 13 residues. The V end was cut by 5 bases, the J end by 4 bases, with 11 bases between. CDR1 is SGHTA and CDR2 is FQGTGA in the germline V gene. This CDR3 reads CASSPTAGTEAFF. The CDR3 bases are TGTGCCAGCAGCCCGACGGCGGGCACTGAAGCTTTCTTT.

This clonotype has just a few counts. The chain couples TRBV18 to TRBJ1-4; a weak D match, TRBD1 (6 bases). The CDR3 contains 14 residues. Germline CDR1 reads KGHSH; CDR2 reads LQKENI. The V end was cut by 3 bases, the J end by 6 bases, with 11 bases between. Here the CDR3 reads CASSPVAGDEKLFF. CDR3 in DNA: TGTGCCAGCTCACCGGTGGCAGGGGATGAAAAACTGTTTTTT.

The chain combines TRBV9 with TRBJ2-7; D is possibly TRBD1 (6 bases). The length of the CDR3 is 15 residues. V lost 5 bases to trimming and J lost 4 bases, with 19 bases between them. Germline CDR1 is SGDLS and CDR2 is YYNGEE. CDR3 loop: CASSRDPGAGYEQYF. In nucleotides, the CDR3 is TGTGCCAGCAGTAGAGACCCAGGGGCTGGTTACGAGCAGTACTTC.

V gene TRBV11-2 combines with J gene TRBJ2-3; D is uncertain. The CDR3 is 13 residues long. Germline V gene sequence: CDR1 SGHAT, CDR2 FQNNGV. V lost 1 base and J 5 bases, leaving 7 bases between the germline ends. This CDR3 is CASSLGVRDTQYF. Written as DNA, the CDR3 is TGTGCCAGCAGCTTAGGGGTCAGAGATACGCAGTATTTT. The complete variable domain, with remaining parts taken from reference TRBV11-2 and TRBJ2-3, reads EAGVAQSPRYKIIEKRQSVAFWCNPISGHATLYWYQQILGQGPKLLIQFQNNGVVDDSQLPKDRFSAERLKGVDSTLKIQPAKLEDSAVYLCASSLGVRDTQYFGPGTRLTVL.

V usage is TRBV24-1 and J usage is TRBJ2-1; 9 nucleotides agree with TRBD2. The CDR3 totals 16 residues. Germline-derived CDR1 and CDR2 are KGHDR and SFDVKD. V was clipped by 3 bases and J by 5 bases; unmatched bases: 7. In DNA form, the CDR3 reads TGTGCCACCAGTGATCCTCTAGCGGGAAACCACAATGAGCAGTTCTTC. As protein: CATSDPLAGNHNEQFF.

This clonotype was found a few times. J is TRBJ2-7 and V is TRBV12-3 or TRBV12-4; perhaps TRBD1 as D (6 bases). The CDR3 runs to 15 residues. Between the trimmed V and J ends, which lost 6 bases and 0 bases, there was a span of 15 bases. DNA for the CDR3: TGTGCCAGCAGACCGGACAGCTGGAGCTCCTACGAGCAGTACTTC. Translating it yields CASRPDSWSSYEQYF.

The chain carries TRBV9 and TRBJ2-3, with 12 nucleotides matching TRBD2. V lost 2 bases to trimming and J lost 0 bases; unmatched junction nucleotides: 7. CDR1 SGDLS and CDR2 YYNGEE come from the germline V gene. The CDR3 loop spans 18 amino acids. This chain's CDR3 is CASSVRPGLAGSTDTQYF. CDR3 nucleotide sequence: TGTGCCAGCAGCGTGCGCCCTGGACTAGCGGGGAGCACAGATACGCAGTATTTT.

V and J are TRBV20-1 and TRBJ2-4, with TRBD2 matching 11 bases. CDR1 DFQATT and CDR2 SNEGSKA come from the germline V gene (reference sequence). The CDR3 has 16 amino acids. With V trimmed by 5 bases and J by 3 bases, 9 bases remained unmatched. The CDR3, as DNA: TGCAGTGCTCCTCGACTAGCGGGAAAGGGCAAAAACATTCAGTACTTC. This sequence encodes CSAPRLAGKGKNIQYF.

This clonotype appeared many times. V gene TRBV6-2 or TRBV6-3 combines with J gene TRBJ2-1, with a tentative D call TRBD2 (6 bases). Trimming stripped 5 bases from V and 1 base from J, with 9 bases between. In germline, CDR1 is MNHEY, CDR2 SVGEGT. The CDR3 has 14 amino acids. The CDR3 region has the DNA TGTGCCAGCAGTCGGGAGTGGTCCTACAATGAGCAGTTCTTC. This gives the protein CASSREWSYNEQFF.

This clonotype turned up a few times. The chain carries TRBV4-2 and TRBJ1-1; the D is unclear. The CDR3 totals 14 residues. The germline gives CDR1 LGHNA, CDR2 YNFKEQ. Trimming removed 1 base from V and 6 bases from J, with 12 bases in between. Written as DNA, the CDR3 is TGTGCCAGCAGCCAAGGGGGTTTGGGGTCTGAAGCTTTCTTT. This gives the protein CASSQGGLGSEAFF.

The rearrangement uses TRBV7-8 and TRBJ2-7, with D perhaps TRBD1 (5 bases). Trimming pared 5 bases from V and 4 bases from J, leaving 9 bases between. The CDR3 is 12 amino acids. CDR1 and CDR2 from the germline V gene are SGHVS and FQNEAQ. CDR3 residues: CASSDRRYEQYF. The CDR3 DNA follows: TGTGCCAGCAGCGACAGAAGGTACGAGCAGTACTTC.